The 2 T cell receptor beta chains below come from one sample, sequenced in a study of blood T cell repertoires in COVID-19. Some clones are missing from TCRdb's copy, which holds only in-frame ones; the method was immunoSEQ multiplex PCR. The sample consists of more than 150,000 clones, nearly 80% of them appearing once. Sequencing used peripheral blood. Receptors originate from a woman at least 80 years old with acute or convalescent COVID-19.

This chain connects TRBV9 to TRBJ2-1; the match to TRBD2 covers 9 bases. V lost 3 bases to trimming and J lost 0 bases; unmatched junction nucleotides: 13. Germline CDR1 and CDR2: SGDLS and YYNGEE. CDR3 length: 19 residues. The CDR3 nucleotides read TGTGCCAGCAGCGGTACAGGGAGTGGTAGCGGGAGCTCCTACAATGAGCAGTTCTTC. This translates into CASSGTGSGSGSSYNEQFF.

This rearrangement joins TRBV7-9 to TRBJ2-1; D unresolved. Trimming took 0 bases from V and 8 from J, leaving 17 bases between them. The CDR3 contains 16 residues. Germline V gene data show CDR1 as SEHNR and CDR2 as FQNEAQ (reference sequence). CDR3 loop: CASSLARVQLSHEQFF. The CDR3 bases are TGTGCCAGCAGCTTAGCCCGGGTCCAACTAAGCCATGAGCAGTTCTTC.